This is a list of T cell receptor beta chains from one sample in a study of beta chain features in type 1 diabetes. Sequencing used immunoSEQ multiplex PCR; TCRdb keeps in-frame clones, though not all of them. Among 300,000 to 350,000 clones, about 20% were seen once, and the ten largest hold around 0.044%. The source material was naive CD4+ T cells from blood. The origin of the receptors is a woman aged 18-29 years in good health. The CDR3 runs from the conserved cysteine through the conserved F or W. The D gene is left open where the match is weak. Expanded clones get a size class; other rows say once, few or many, or leave the size out.

NA	TRBJ2-2	NA	TRBV23-1	TGCGCCAGCAGTAAGACACACTTTCCCCCCACCGGGGAGCTGTTTTTT	CASSKTHFPPTGELFF
NA	TRBJ2-5	few	TRBV20-1	TGCAGTGCCCGTTACAGGGAGACCCAGTACTTC	CSARYRETQYF
NA	TRBJ2-3	few	TRBV2	TGTGCCAGCAGCCCCGGCGGCGATACGCAGTATTTT	CASSPGGDTQYF
TRBD1	TRBJ2-7	few	TRBV10-3	TGTGCCATCAGCATACAGGGGAACGAGCAGTACTTC	CAISIQGNEQYF
TRBD1	TRBJ1-5	few	TRBV7-9	TGTGCCAGCAGCGTCGGGACAGGGGATGGTCAGCCCCAGCATTTT	CASSVGTGDGQPQHF
NA	TRBJ1-5	few	TRBV2	TGTGCCAGCGAGGTCGGTTCGGGTCAGCCCCAGCATTTT	CASEVGSGQPQHF
NA	TRBJ2-2	NA	TRBV9	TGTGCCAGCAGCCGTACGACAGCCACCGGGGAGCTGTTTTTT	CASSRTTATGELFF
TRBD2	TRBJ2-2	NA	TRBV5-1	TGCGCCAGCAGCTCCCGGGCAAGCGGGGGTGCTAACACCGGGGAGCTGTTTTTT	CASSSRASGGANTGELFF
TRBD2	TRBJ2-5	NA	TRBV2	TGTGCCAGCAGTCTAGCGGGGGCCCAGCGGACCCAGTACTTC	CASSLAGAQRTQYF
NA	TRBJ2-7	NA	TRBV18	TGTGCCAGCTCACGCGTCAGGGGCTACGAGCAGTACTTC	CASSRVRGYEQYF
NA	TRBJ1-2	NA	TRBV7-2	TGTGCCAGCAGCTTAGGGACAGCTAACCTTCTCTATGGCTACACCTTC	CASSLGTANLLYGYTF
TRBD2	TRBJ2-7	NA	TRBV6-5	TGTGCCAGCAGAAGAGCGGGAGTAGTTTCCTACGAGCAGTACTTC	CASRRAGVVSYEQYF
TRBD1	TRBJ1-2	few	TRBV5-1	TGCGCCAGCGCCGGACAGGGGTCCTATGGCTACACCTTC	CASAGQGSYGYTF
TRBD2	TRBJ2-5	NA	TRBV18	TGTGCCAGCTCACCATCACCCGGGGGGGAGACCCAGTACTTC	CASSPSPGGETQYF
TRBD2	TRBJ2-3	few	TRBV7-9	TGTGCCAGCAGCCTTAGCGGGAGAACAGATACGCAGTATTTT	CASSLSGRTDTQYF
NA	TRBJ2-1	few	TRBV6-1	TGTGCCAGCAGTGAAGCGGGGCGAGAGCAGTTCTTC	CASSEAGREQFF
NA	TRBJ2-3	NA	TRBV18	TGTGCCAGCTCACCACGGTCCGGGGGGCGACCAGATACGCAGTATTTT	CASSPRSGGRPDTQYF
NA	TRBJ2-7	NA	TRBV9	TGTGCCAGCAGCGATCCAGGACTGGCCGAGCAGTACTTC	CASSDPGLAEQYF
NA	TRBJ2-3	few	TRBV5-1	TGCGCCAGCTATGCGGGCCGCACAGATACGCAGTATTTT	CASYAGRTDTQYF
TRBD2	TRBJ2-5	NA	TRBV27	TGTGCCAGCAGGACGGGGGGAGGAGAGACCCAGTACTTC	CASRTGGGETQYF
NA	TRBJ1-5	few	TRBV6-6	TGTGCCAGCAGTCGGACAGACAATCAGCCCCAGCATTTT	CASSRTDNQPQHF
TRBD2	TRBJ2-5	few	TRBV27	TGTGCCAGCAGTTGGGGACTAGCGGGAGGAGAGACCCAGTACTTC	CASSWGLAGGETQYF
NA	TRBJ1-3	NA	TRBV30	TGTGCCTGGAGTGTCGGAGGGGTTAACTCTGGAAACACCATATATTTT	CAWSVGGVNSGNTIYF
TRBD1	TRBJ2-7	NA	TRBV19	TGTGCCAGTAGTACCACAGGGGCCTACGAGCAGTACTTC	CASSTTGAYEQYF
NA	TRBJ1-5	NA	TRBV4-3	TGCGCCAGCAGCCAAGAGGTGGGGGGAGGCAATCAGCCCCAGCATTTT	CASSQEVGGGNQPQHF
NA	TRBJ1-4	NA	TRBV7-6	TGTGCCAGCAGCCCCACGGCGGAGGAAAAACTGTTTTTT	CASSPTAEEKLFF
NA	TRBJ1-4	once	TRBV5-1	TGCGCCAGCAGACCCACAGGGCCAGTTAATGAAAAACTGTTTTTT	CASRPTGPVNEKLFF
NA	TRBJ2-7	few	TRBV30	TGTGCCTGGAGTCTTACCTACGAGCAGTACTTC	CAWSLTYEQYF
NA	TRBJ1-5	NA	TRBV5-4	TGTGCCAGCAGCTTCGGGAGCAATCAGCCCCAGCATTTT	CASSFGSNQPQHF
TRBD1	TRBJ2-1	few	TRBV7-2	TGTGCCAGCAGGACTGACAGGGGAAGTTTCAATGAGCAGTTCTTC	CASRTDRGSFNEQFF
NA	TRBJ1-2	NA	TRBV5-1	TGCGCCAGCAGCGTGGACCGGCGGGGCTACACCTTC	CASSVDRRGYTF
NA	TRBJ1-5	few	TRBV7-2	TGTGCCAGCAGCTCGGCTACAGGGATCCAGCCCCAGCATTTT	CASSSATGIQPQHF
NA	TRBJ2-4	few	TRBV2	TGTGCCAGCAGTGAAGCAAGACAGATTCAGTACTTC	CASSEARQIQYF
NA	TRBJ2-5	NA	TRBV6-5	TGTGCCAGCAGTTTCTCGGGACACCTAGAGACCCAGTACTTC	CASSFSGHLETQYF
NA	TRBJ2-3	NA	TRBV4-1	TGCGCCAGCAGCCAAGGAGTAGCAGTGGTGTCAGATACGCAGTATTTT	CASSQGVAVVSDTQYF